The entry that follows covers one T cell receptor beta chain sequence. Its antigen is unknown. Clones were read by immunoSEQ multiplex PCR, and TCRdb kept only the in-frame ones, dropping some. Among over 50,000 clones listed, 70% to 90% were seen once. This CDR3 has 16 residues. V was cut by 2 bases and J by 0 bases, with 13 bases left in between. Per the germline V gene, CDR1 is SGHTA and CDR2 is FQGNSA. This sample was taken from a study of Tregs in tolerant kidney transplant recipients. Findings of the study overall: The small number of patients limits these findings pending further validation. Nucleotide sequences could not be compared across some patients' samples due to primer changes.

The gene calls are TRBV7-2 and TRBJ1-2; D is unclear. The sequenced sample was Tregs from blood, obtained before the transplant. This TCR derives from a human donor who received a combined kidney and bone marrow transplant. CDR3 sequence (DNA): TGTGCCAGCAGCTTAATGCCCCGGAATACTAACTATGGCTACACCTTC. Translation: CASSLMPRNTNYGYTF. Combining the CDR3 with reference TRBV7-2 and TRBJ1-2 gives the whole variable domain GAGVSQSPSNKVTEKGKDVELRCDPISGHTALYWYRQSLGQGLEFLIYFQGNSAPDKSGLPSDRFSAERTGGSVSTLTIQRTQQEDSAVYLCASSLMPRNTNYGYTFGSGTRLTVV.